Listed below are T cell receptor beta chains from one sample, sequenced in a study of blood T cell repertoires in COVID-19. TCRdb's copy holds only in-frame clones and misses some; the assay was immunoSEQ multiplex PCR. The sample includes 86,000 or so clones, about 89% of them seen just once. Sequencing was performed on peripheral blood. The receptors originated from a man aged 45-65 years with active or convalescent COVID-19. Both conserved end residues are part of each CDR3. The D gene is left open where the match is weak. Clone size is given for some rows only: seen once, a few or many times, or a class if the clone is expanded.

cdr3_nt	cdr3_aa	j_call	v_call	d_call	clone_size
TGTGCCAGCAGCGTAGGAGCCAGGGCCTCATCCTACAATGAGCAGTTCTTC	CASSVGARASSYNEQFF	TRBJ2-1	TRBV9	NA	NA
TGTGCGACTAGCGGGGGGCCACAGGATACGCAGTATTTT	CATSGGPQDTQYF	TRBJ2-3	TRBV27	TRBD2	NA
TGTGCCAGCAGCCGGTACACCTTC	CASSRYTF	TRBJ1-2	TRBV7-9	NA	NA
TGCGCCAGTACACCGCCGGGACACACCTACGAGCAGTACTTC	CASTPPGHTYEQYF	TRBJ2-7	TRBV10-1	NA	NA
TGTGCCAGCAGTTACTCACAGCCTACTTATGAAGCTTTCTTT	CASSYSQPTYEAFF	TRBJ1-1	TRBV6-2/TRBV6-3	NA	few
TGTGCCAGCAGGCGCCCGGGACACCAAGAAGCTTTCTTT	CASRRPGHQEAFF	TRBJ1-1	TRBV6-5	NA	few
TGTGCCACCAGCAGAGATAAAAGGACAGATGATAATTCACCCCTCCACTTT	CATSRDKRTDDNSPLHF	TRBJ1-6	TRBV15	NA	NA
TGTGCCAGCAGAGGAGGGAGTTCCCTCTCTGGGGCCAACGTCCTGACTTTC	CASRGGSSLSGANVLTF	TRBJ2-6	TRBV28	NA	once
TGTGCCAGTAAAAACCTAACCTCTGGAAACACCATATATTTT	CASKNLTSGNTIYF	TRBJ1-3	TRBV19	NA	NA
TGTGCCAGTACCTGGGACAGGGAGGGCAATCAGCCCCAGCATTTT	CASTWDREGNQPQHF	TRBJ1-5	TRBV19	TRBD1	NA
TGCAGCGTTTACGCTTGGGACGGGGGTGAGCAGTTCTTC	CSVYAWDGGEQFF	TRBJ2-1	TRBV29-1	NA	NA
TGTGCCAGTAGTATAGTGCCAGACTCCTACGAGCAGTACTTC	CASSIVPDSYEQYF	TRBJ2-7	TRBV19	NA	NA
TGTGCCAGCAGTGAAGCGAGGGGGGGGAAACTGTTTTTT	CASSEARGGKLFF	TRBJ1-4	TRBV6-1	NA	NA
TGTGCCAGCAGCTTGGCTAGGCGGGGGGTTGGAGATACGCAGTATTTT	CASSLARRGVGDTQYF	TRBJ2-3	TRBV5-6	TRBD2	NA
TGTGCCAGCACCCCAAGGGAGATCGGGGAGCTGTTTTTT	CASTPREIGELFF	TRBJ2-2	TRBV6-5	NA	once
TGCGCCAGCAGCCAAGATACGGGAACTAGTGGCTACACCTTC	CASSQDTGTSGYTF	TRBJ1-2	TRBV4-1	NA	NA
TGTGCCAGCAGCTTAGGAGGCAGCAGCTATGGCTACACCTTC	CASSLGGSSYGYTF	TRBJ1-2	TRBV7-2	NA	NA
TGTGCCAGTGCCCGTCCAGACGGTTACAGCGGGGAGCTGTTTTTT	CASARPDGYSGELFF	TRBJ2-2	TRBV25-1	NA	NA
TGTGCCAGTACCCCAGACAGGGGGCTAGAGAACAATCAGCCCCAGCATTTT	CASTPDRGLENNQPQHF	TRBJ1-5	TRBV19	TRBD1	NA
TGTGCCAGCAGTGAAAGTTTATCTAGCCGGCCCCAAGAGACCCAGTACTTC	CASSESLSSRPQETQYF	TRBJ2-5	TRBV2	NA	NA
TGCGCCAGCAGATATCAAACAGGGGGCGGAGGGAATTCACCCCTCCACTTT	CASRYQTGGGGNSPLHF	TRBJ1-6	TRBV5-1	TRBD1	NA
TGTGCCAGCAGCTTAGGACTAGCGGGGCTCAATGAGCAGTTCTTC	CASSLGLAGLNEQFF	TRBJ2-1	TRBV5-8	TRBD2	NA
TGTGCCAGCAGTTCAGACAGATACAATGAGCAGTTCTTC	CASSSDRYNEQFF	TRBJ2-1	TRBV12-3/TRBV12-4	NA	NA
TGCGCCAGCAGTGATACGAGTAGCACAGATACGCAGTATTTT	CASSDTSSTDTQYF	TRBJ2-3	TRBV10-1	NA	NA
TGTGCCAGTGGTAATATGCGTAATGAAAAACTGTTTTTT	CASGNMRNEKLFF	TRBJ1-4	TRBV19	NA	NA
TGTGCCAGCAGGGAGGCGGGGAACACTGAAGCTTTCTTT	CASREAGNTEAFF	TRBJ1-1	TRBV5-5	NA	once
TGTGCCAGCTCCCAGTACAGGGCGGCTAATGAAAAACTGTTTTTT	CASSQYRAANEKLFF	TRBJ1-4	TRBV18	NA	NA
TGTGCCAGCAGCCAAGATACTCCCTCGGATACGCAGTATTTT	CASSQDTPSDTQYF	TRBJ2-3	TRBV4-2	NA	NA
TGTGCCAGCAGCCTGGGACAGACTAACTATGGCTACACCTTC	CASSLGQTNYGYTF	TRBJ1-2	TRBV7-9	TRBD1	few
TGCGCCACCCGGGGAGCGGACACCGGGGAGCTGTTTTTT	CATRGADTGELFF	TRBJ2-2	TRBV10-2	NA	NA
TGTGCCAGCAGCTCTCTGACTAGCGGGGGGGCCGGGACCCAGTACTTC	CASSSLTSGGAGTQYF	TRBJ2-5	TRBV7-8	TRBD2	NA
TGCGCCAGCAGCCAAGCAAGGGGCACCACCTACGAGCAGTACTTC	CASSQARGTTYEQYF	TRBJ2-7	TRBV4-3	NA	NA
TGTGCCAGCAGCTTAGGAGGGCGGATCAATCAGCCCCAGCATTTT	CASSLGGRINQPQHF	TRBJ1-5	TRBV7-9	NA	NA
TGCGCCAGCAGCTTTACAGGGCGGAACACTGAAGCTTTCTTT	CASSFTGRNTEAFF	TRBJ1-1	TRBV5-1	NA	NA
TGTGCCAGCAGCCTCGACCGACTCCCCACCGGGGAGCTGTTTTTT	CASSLDRLPTGELFF	TRBJ2-2	TRBV6-5	NA	NA
TGTGCCAGTAAGGAGAGCCAGGGGATCGGGGAGCTGTTTTTT	CASKESQGIGELFF	TRBJ2-2	TRBV19	NA	NA
TGTGCCAGCTCGCTACAGGGGACTAATGAAAAACTGTTTTTT	CASSLQGTNEKLFF	TRBJ1-4	TRBV18	TRBD1	NA
TGCGCCAGCAGCCTCACAGGGGAGGACGCAGATACGCAGTATTTT	CASSLTGEDADTQYF	TRBJ2-3	TRBV4-1	NA	NA
TGTGCCAGTAGTATAGTTTCAGGAAGCTCTGGAAACACCATATATTTT	CASSIVSGSSGNTIYF	TRBJ1-3	TRBV19	NA	NA
TGTGCCAGCTCACCATCCGGGCAGGACAGGAATTCACCCCTCCACTTT	CASSPSGQDRNSPLHF	TRBJ1-6	TRBV18	TRBD1	NA
TGCAGCGTTGAAGTGGCCAAGAACACTGAAGCTTTCTTT	CSVEVAKNTEAFF	TRBJ1-1	TRBV29-1	NA	once
TGCGCCAGCAGCTTGAACGGGAGGGATGAGCAGTTCTTC	CASSLNGRDEQFF	TRBJ2-1	TRBV5-1	TRBD2	NA
TGTGCCAGCTCCCCCACAAGTGGTGAAGCTTTCTTT	CASSPTSGEAFF	TRBJ1-1	TRBV7-9	NA	few